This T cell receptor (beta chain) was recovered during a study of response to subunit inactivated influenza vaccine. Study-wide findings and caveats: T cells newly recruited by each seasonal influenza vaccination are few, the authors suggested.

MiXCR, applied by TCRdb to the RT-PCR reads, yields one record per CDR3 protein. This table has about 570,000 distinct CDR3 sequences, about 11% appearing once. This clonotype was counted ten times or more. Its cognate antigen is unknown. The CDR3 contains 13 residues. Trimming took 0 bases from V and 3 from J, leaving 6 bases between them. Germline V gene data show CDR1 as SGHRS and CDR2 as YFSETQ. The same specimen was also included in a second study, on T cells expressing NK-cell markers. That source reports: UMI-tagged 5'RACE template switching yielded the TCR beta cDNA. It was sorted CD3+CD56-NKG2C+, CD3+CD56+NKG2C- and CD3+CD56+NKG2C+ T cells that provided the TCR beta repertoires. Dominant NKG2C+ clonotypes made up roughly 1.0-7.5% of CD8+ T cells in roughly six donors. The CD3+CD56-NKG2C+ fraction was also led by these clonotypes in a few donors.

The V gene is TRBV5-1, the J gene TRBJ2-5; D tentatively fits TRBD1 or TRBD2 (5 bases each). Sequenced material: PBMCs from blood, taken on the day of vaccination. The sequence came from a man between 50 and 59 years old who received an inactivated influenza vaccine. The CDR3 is CASSLVGEETQYF. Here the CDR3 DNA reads TGCGCCAGCAGCTTGGTGGGGGAAGAGACCCAGTACTTC.